The 17 T cell receptor beta chains listed next were all sequenced from one sample in a study of T-cell reconstitution after alpha-beta-depleted transplantation in children. Construction of the TCRbeta library involved unique molecular identifiers. MiXCR, run by TCRdb on the PCR reads, gives a single entry per CDR3 protein. The sample holds approximately 590,000 distinct CDR3 sequences; 10% to 13% are singletons and the top ten take about 4.3%. The sample here was PBMCs from the stem cell graft donor, taken from the stem cell graft. These receptors all come from a human donor who donated a stem cell graft to a child with acute myeloid leukemia.

Comments on this clonotype: An end of the junction does not agree with germline; a read error may underlie this. This chain connects TRBV7-2 to TRBJ2-7; the match to TRBD2 covers 7 bases. The germline CDR1 and CDR2 sequences are SGHTA and FQGNSA. The CDR3 totals 15 residues. CDR3 sequence reads: CASSSVTSSSYERYF. The CDR3 region has the DNA TGTGCCAGCAGCTCCGTGACTAGCAGCTCCTACGAGCGGTACTTC.

This clonotype has only a few counts. This chain joins TRBV29-1 and TRBJ1-2; unclear D gene. Germline V gene data show CDR1 as SQVTM and CDR2 as ANQGSEA. The V end lost 6 bases, the J end lost 1 base, and 9 bases lay between the germline ends. The CDR3 contains 12 residues. CDR3 DNA: TGCAGCGTCCTCGGGAGTAACTATGGCTACACCTTC. Residues: CSVLGSNYGYTF.

Comment on this clonotype: A read error may produce the germline difference seen at one junction end. The chain is built from TRBV20-1 and TRBJ1-4; a possible D gene is TRBD1 (6 bases). Germline loops: CDR1 DFQATT, CDR2 SNEGSKA (reference sequence). There are 13 residues in the CDR3. The CDR3 bases are TGCGGGAACCAGGGGATCACTAATGAAAAACGGTTTTTT. Encoded protein: CGNQGITNEKRFF.

The rearrangement links TRBV11-2 to TRBJ2-3, with a weak D call TRBD1 (5 bases). V shed 1 base and J shed 0 bases, with 17 bases lying between them. The CDR3 has 18 residues. Germline values: CDR1 SGHAT, CDR2 FQNNGV. CDR3 region: CASSLVGQGTPSTDTQYF. As DNA, the CDR3 is TGTGCCAGCAGCTTAGTAGGGCAGGGAACTCCTAGCACAGATACGCAGTATTTT.

There are a few counts of this clonotype. An end of the junction differs from the germline gene, which may be a read error. This rearrangement joins TRBV7-9 to TRBJ2-5; 14 bases line up with TRBD2. This CDR3 region has 14 residues. Germline V gene lookup returns CDR1 SEHNR and CDR2 FQNEAQ (reference sequence). The CDR3 bases are TGTGCCAGCAGCGCTACCGGGACTAGCGGGAGTTCAGACTTC. Translating it yields CASSATGTSGSSDF.

This clonotype has a count of ten or more. The V gene is TRBV7-3, the J gene TRBJ2-7; tentative D call: TRBD2 (6 bases). CDR1 is SGHTA and CDR2 is FQGTGA in the germline V gene. Trimming stripped 1 base from V and 4 bases from J, with 11 bases between. CDR3 length: 14 amino acids. The CDR3 sequence is CASSLRPEGYEQYF. The CDR3 DNA reads TGTGCCAGCAGCTTAAGGCCGGAGGGATACGAGCAGTACTTC. Based on the CDR3 plus reference TRBV7-3 and TRBJ2-7, the full variable domain is GAGVSQTPSNKVTEKGKYVELRCDPISGHTALYWYRQSLGQGPEFLIYFQGTGAADDSGLPNDRFFAVRPEGSVSTLKIQRTERGDSAVYLCASSLRPEGYEQYFGPGTRLTVT.

This clonotype was seen at least ten times. The chain's CDR3 is CASLGGVEQFF. For the CDR3, the DNA is TGTGCCAGCCTAGGGGGGGTTGAGCAGTTCTTC. The chain has TRBV6-5 and TRBJ2-1; tentative D call: TRBD2 (7 bases). Germline CDR1 reads MNHEY; CDR2 reads SVGAGI. Trimming removed 8 bases from V and 9 bases from J, with 11 bases in between. The CDR3 is made up of 11 amino acids.

A few counts support this clonotype. This chain links TRBV30 with TRBJ2-3; 13 bases align to TRBD2. Looked up from germline, CDR1 is GTSNPN and CDR2 is SVGIG (reference sequence). V gave up 5 bases and J gave up 1 base; unmatched junction bases: 0. The CDR3 totals 14 residues. CDR3 amino acids: CAWGLAGGTDTQYF. CDR3 bases: TGTGCCTGGGGACTAGCGGGAGGCACAGATACGCAGTATTTT.

This clonotype came up a few times. The chain employs TRBV12-3 or TRBV12-4 and TRBJ2-5, with D tentatively TRBD2 (6 bases). V lost 5 bases, J lost 3 bases, and 10 bases lay in between. The CDR3 is 13 amino acids. The CDR3 reads CASSGTEEETQYF. The CDR3 bases are TGTGCCAGCAGTGGGACTGAAGAAGAGACCCAGTACTTC.

The CDR3 is CASSFQTPGEQYF. The DNA for the CDR3 is TGTGCCAGCAGTTTTCAGACTCCTGGCGAGCAGTACTTC. The chain is built from TRBV12-3 or TRBV12-4 and TRBJ2-7; D remains unclear. V was pared by 3 bases and J by 6 bases, with 12 bases between. This CDR3 region has 13 residues.

This clonotype was found many times. The rearrangement uses TRBV9 and TRBJ2-6; D is uncertain. Trimming took 6 bases from V and 4 from J, leaving 8 bases between them. Germline assignment: CDR1 SGDLS and CDR2 YYNGEE. This CDR3 is 13 amino acids long. CDR3: CASTPLGANVLTF. CDR3 nucleotides: TGTGCCAGCACCCCATTGGGGGCCAACGTCCTGACTTTC. Combining the CDR3 with reference TRBV9 and TRBJ2-6 gives the whole variable domain DSGVTQTPKHLITATGQRVTLRCSPRSGDLSVYWYQQSLDQGLQFLIQYYNGEERAKGNILERFSAQQFPDLHSELNLSSLELGDSALYFCASTPLGANVLTFGAGSRLTVL.

The V call is TRBV4-2, the J call TRBJ2-1, with 7 positions matching TRBD1. Per the germline V gene, CDR1 is LGHNA and CDR2 is YNFKEQ. The CDR3 is made up of 16 amino acids. The V segment lost 1 base and the J segment 2 bases; nucleotides outside the gene matches: 5. For the CDR3, the DNA is TGTGCCAGCAGCCAAGCGCATGACAGGGCCTACAATGAGCAGTTCTTC. This encodes CASSQAHDRAYNEQFF.

This clonotype has just a few counts. The chain is built from TRBV30 and TRBJ2-1; the D gene is possibly TRBD2 (6 bases). The ends were cut back, 0 bases at V and 4 bases at J, with 16 bases in the middle. Germline loops: CDR1 GTSNPN, CDR2 SVGIG (reference sequence). The CDR3 length is 16 residues. The CDR3 nucleotides read TGTGCCTGGAGTGTACGGGCCCAGCGGGTTTACAATGAGCAGTTCTTC. Its translation is CAWSVRAQRVYNEQFF.

The chain uses TRBV30 and TRBJ2-4; TRBD2 aligns across 15 bases. Germline V gene sequence: CDR1 GTSNPN, CDR2 SVGIG (reference sequence). Unmatched junction bases numbered 0, after V lost 5 bases and J lost 10 bases. The CDR3 length is 12 residues. CDR3 nucleotides: TGTGCCTGGGGACTAGCGGGAGGGATTCAGTACTTC. It yields the protein CAWGLAGGIQYF.

The table lists this clonotype with many counts. The chain uses TRBV7-9 and TRBJ2-1; no reliable D call. V was trimmed by 5 bases and J by 8 bases, leaving 7 bases between them. Germline values: CDR1 SEHNR, CDR2 FQNEAQ (reference sequence). The CDR3 consists of 11 residues. As DNA, the CDR3 is TGTGCCAGCAGCCCCCATGATGAGCAGTTCTTC. This codes for CASSPHDEQFF.

A word on this clonotype: The junction and the germline gene differ at one end; a read error may be behind it. The genes are TRBV10-3 and TRBJ2-7, with D possibly called TRBD1 or TRBD2 (5 bases each). Per germline, CDR1 ENHRY and CDR2 SYGVKD. This CDR3 is built from 13 residues. The CDR3 is CAISENEDSEGFF. In DNA form, the CDR3 reads TGTGCCATCAGTGAAAATGAGGACTCCGAGGGGTTTTTC.

V and J are TRBV29-1 and TRBJ1-4; D might be TRBD1 (5 bases). The CDR3 has 13 amino acids. Trimming stripped 6 bases from V and 1 base from J, with 9 bases between. Germline values: CDR1 SQVTM, CDR2 ANQGSEA. CDR3 protein: CSVTGLTNEKLFF. CDR3 sequence (DNA): TGCAGCGTCACAGGATTAACTAATGAAAAACTGTTTTTT. Full variable domain (missing parts from reference TRBV29-1 and TRBJ1-4): SAVISQKPSRDICQRGTSLTIQCQVDSQVTMMFWYRQQPGQSLTLIATANQGSEATYESGFVIDKFPISRPNLTFSTLTVSNMSPEDSSIYLCSVTGLTNEKLFFGSGTQLSVL.